The sequence of this T cell receptor (beta chain) was determined in a study of cytomegalovirus exposure and HLA in healthy donors. General study findings and limits: Among immune exposure information, only CMV serostatus was available.

In the PCR, 60 Vbeta and 13 Jbeta primers were used. Original analysis: Around 11 million of about 80 million unique TCR beta chains were shared, per a later count. Clones were sequenced by immunoSEQ multiplex PCR, and TCRdb holds only the in-frame ones, with some missing. The V and J calls and the clone size are those of that table, but D and trimming were determined from the DNA. The sample has approximately 92,000 clones, and its top ten clones hold under 4.5%. Germline-derived CDR1 and CDR2 are LNHDA and SQIVND (reference sequence). The length of the CDR3 is 15 residues. The V gene lost 5 bases and the J gene lost 3 bases, with 14 bases spanning the gap. To note about this clone: The antigen remains undetermined.

Source material: PBMCs. This chain uses TRBV19 with TRBJ1-5; D possibly corresponds to TRBD1 (5 bases). The clonotype was recovered from a woman in her twenties or thirties in good health and CMV-seronegative. The CDR3 DNA reads as TGTGCCAGTAGTTTGGGCGGGGGTCCCAATCAGCCCCAGCATTTT. This encodes CASSLGGGPNQPQHF.